This T cell receptor beta chain stems from a study of CD8 T cells in Susac syndrome. The CD8+ and CD4+ T cells were negatively isolated, with the TEMRA cells enriched by FACS. When the RNA was reverse transcribed, random hexamers were used with an input of roughly 0.45 to 1 ug. TCRdb recomputed calls from the immunoSEQ multiplex PCR reads with MiXCR, one row per CDR3 protein. The table includes fewer than 90,000 distinct CDR3 sequences, about 94% detected once. Per the germline V gene, CDR1 is DFQATT and CDR2 is SNEGSKA (reference sequence). V was clipped by 6 bases and J by 1 base; unmatched bases: 7. This CDR3 is 14 amino acids long.

This clonotype originated in a human donor with Susac syndrome. The chain recombines TRBV20-1 with TRBJ1-1, with TRBD1 identical over 8 bases. Sequencing was performed on CD8+ T cells from PBMCs. The CDR3 DNA sequence: TGCAGTGCGCCGGACAGGGAGTGGAACACTGAAGCTTTCTTT. It yields the protein CSAPDREWNTEAFF.